These T cell receptor beta chains were read from a single sample in a study of shared clonotypes between healthy human individuals. Libraries were prepared by immunoSEQ multiplex PCR; TCRdb keeps only in-frame clonotypes and omits some of them. The table has about 2.3 million clones, over 85% seen once; the top ten hold 0.39%. The sample was naive CD4+ T cells from PBMCs. These receptors all stem from a man aged 18 to 30 in good health. Some clones in this sample may be carry-over from other donors' samples. The CDR3 runs from the conserved cysteine through the conserved F or W. The order of the fields is D gene, clone size, J gene, V gene, CDR3 protein, CDR3 DNA. A D gene is named only where the DNA matches it firmly. Clone size appears in some rows only: once, few, many, or a class for an expanded clone.

>TRBD2|-|TRBJ2-3|TRBV5-4
CASSLPSSGRFTDTQYF
TGTGCCAGCAGCTTGCCCTCCAGCGGGAGGTTCACAGATACGCAGTATTTT
>-|-|TRBJ2-1|TRBV7-2
CASSLAWPSYNEQFF
TGTGCCAGCAGCTTAGCCTGGCCCTCATACAATGAGCAGTTCTTC
>-|-|TRBJ1-3|TRBV7-2
CASSLGLRGPGNTIYF
TGTGCCAGCAGCTTAGGACTCAGGGGCCCTGGAAACACCATATATTTT
>TRBD2|-|TRBJ2-3|TRBV14
CASSQRRGGRLGDTQYF
TGTGCCAGCAGCCAAAGGCGCGGGGGGAGACTTGGAGATACGCAGTATTTT
>-|once|TRBJ2-3|TRBV7-9
CAAGSTDTQYF
TGTGCCGCGGGGAGCACAGATACGCAGTATTTT
>TRBD1|-|TRBJ1-3|TRBV7-3
CASSPGTAGNTIYF
TGTGCCAGCAGCCCTGGGACAGCTGGAAACACCATATATTTT
>TRBD1|-|TRBJ2-7|TRBV9
CASSVGTGTDYEQYF
TGTGCCAGCAGCGTAGGAACGGGGACAGACTACGAGCAGTACTTC
>-|once|TRBJ2-1|TRBV5-1
CASSVGTGLYNEQFF
TGCGCCAGCAGCGTCGGGACCGGGCTCTACAATGAGCAGTTCTTC
>-|-|TRBJ2-1|TRBV29-1
CSSLRGAYNEQFF
TGCAGCTCTCTAAGGGGCGCCTACAATGAGCAGTTCTTC
>-|-|TRBJ1-1|TRBV11-3
CASSLESGTEAFF
TGTGCCAGCAGCTTAGAATCTGGGACTGAAGCTTTCTTT
>-|-|TRBJ1-4|TRBV7-6
CASSPPGVPNEKLFF
TGTGCCAGCAGCCCCCCCGGGGTACCTAATGAAAAACTGTTTTTT
>-|-|TRBJ2-6|TRBV5-1
CASSLDTGSGANVLTF
TGCGCCAGCAGCTTGGACACAGGCTCTGGGGCCAACGTCCTGACTTTC
>-|-|TRBJ2-4|TRBV6-5
CASSPLSGAKNIQYF
TGTGCCAGCAGTCCCCTCTCGGGGGCCAAAAACATTCAGTACTTC
>-|-|TRBJ2-7|TRBV7-9
CASSPPPTYEQYF
TGTGCCAGCAGCCCCCCACCGACCTACGAGCAGTACTTC
>TRBD1|-|TRBJ2-7|TRBV5-1
CASSLDRGGEQYF
TGCGCCAGCAGCCTGGACAGGGGTGGCGAGCAGTACTTC
>TRBD2|-|TRBJ2-5|TRBV19
CASSVQGLASAETQYF
TGTGCCAGTAGCGTGCAAGGACTAGCGAGCGCGGAGACCCAGTACTTC
>-|-|TRBJ2-6|TRBV30
CAWTGGRTNSGANVLTF
TGTGCCTGGACCGGGGGCAGGACGAACTCTGGGGCCAACGTCCTGACTTTC
>TRBD1|-|TRBJ1-2|TRBV2
CASSRGTDNYGYTF
TGTGCCAGCAGTCGTGGGACAGACAACTATGGCTACACCTTC
>-|-|TRBJ2-3|TRBV6-5
CASSPSGTSTDTQYF
TGTGCCAGCAGCCCGAGCGGGACAAGCACAGATACGCAGTATTTT
>-|-|TRBJ1-1|TRBV18
CASSPREGTEAFF
TGTGCCAGCTCACCACGGGAAGGGACTGAAGCTTTCTTT
>-|-|TRBJ1-5|TRBV28
CASNAPRQGPQHF
TGTGCCAGCAATGCCCCGCGACAAGGGCCCCAGCATTTT
>-|once|TRBJ2-1|TRBV6-6
CASSYSPGDNEQFF
TGTGCCAGCAGTTACTCTCCCGGAGACAATGAGCAGTTCTTC
>-|-|TRBJ2-1|TRBV15
CATKAGSNSYNEQFF
TGTGCCACCAAGGCGGGGTCCAACTCCTACAATGAGCAGTTCTTC
>TRBD1|-|TRBJ2-1|TRBV7-3
CASSPGGSYNEQFF
TGTGCCAGCAGCCCAGGGGGCTCCTACAATGAGCAGTTCTTC
>TRBD1|-|TRBJ1-2|TRBV4-2
CASSQTGTVGYTF
TGTGCCAGCAGCCAAACCGGGACAGTCGGCTACACCTTC
>-|-|TRBJ2-7|TRBV11-1
CASSKQGGLYEQYF
TGTGCCAGCAGCAAACAGGGAGGGCTCTACGAGCAGTACTTC
>TRBD1|-|TRBJ1-5|TRBV19
CASSIGGGQRIQPQHF
TGTGCCAGTAGTATTGGGGGGGGACAGAGGATTCAGCCCCAGCATTTT
>TRBD1|-|TRBJ2-5|TRBV5-1
CASSTGTGVVRETQYF
TGCGCCAGCAGCACCGGGACAGGGGTGGTGAGGGAGACCCAGTACTTC
>TRBD1|-|TRBJ1-2|TRBV6-5
CASSYSDRVYGYTF
TGTGCCAGCAGTTACTCAGACAGGGTCTATGGCTACACCTTC
>-|-|TRBJ1-1|TRBV14
CASSQTGMRDTEAFF
TGTGCCAGCAGCCAAACAGGGATGAGGGACACTGAAGCTTTCTTT
>-|once|TRBJ1-5|TRBV19
CASSLRDGFNQPQHF
TGTGCCAGTAGTCTTAGGGACGGCTTCAATCAGCCCCAGCATTTT
>-|-|TRBJ1-2|TRBV28
CASSLSTATYTF
TGTGCCAGCAGTTTATCGACCGCCACCTACACCTTC
>-|-|TRBJ1-4|TRBV19
CASSRAGTNEKLFF
TGTGCCAGTAGTAGGGCAGGAACTAATGAAAAACTGTTTTTT
>-|-|TRBJ2-7|TRBV20-1
CSATPVGEQYF
TGCAGTGCCACCCCTGTAGGCGAGCAGTACTTC
>-|-|TRBJ2-3|TRBV2
CASNRDTQYF
TGTGCCAGCAATAGGGATACGCAGTATTTT
>TRBD1|few|TRBJ1-4|TRBV7-9
CASGQGRGKLFF
TGTGCCAGCGGACAGGGTCGTGGAAAACTGTTTTTT
>TRBD1|-|TRBJ1-4|TRBV30
CAWRYRGLNEKLFF
TGTGCCTGGAGGTACAGGGGCCTTAATGAAAAACTGTTTTTT
>TRBD2|-|TRBJ2-1|TRBV11-3
CASSLDQGGIHGEQFF
TGTGCCAGCAGCTTAGACCAGGGAGGGATCCACGGTGAGCAGTTCTTC
>-|-|TRBJ1-1|TRBV5-4
CASSLSQGGGYEAFF
TGTGCCAGCAGCTTATCCCAGGGTGGGGGATATGAAGCTTTCTTT
>-|once|TRBJ2-3|TRBV5-1
CASSSAGGTDTQYF
TGCGCCAGCAGCTCGGCAGGGGGCACAGATACGCAGTATTTT
>-|-|TRBJ2-5|TRBV5-1
CASSYDAGAETQYF
TGCGCCAGCAGCTACGACGCGGGGGCAGAGACCCAGTACTTC
>TRBD2|-|TRBJ2-5|TRBV5-4
CASSSRTSGIQETQYF
TGTGCCAGCAGCTCCAGGACTAGCGGGATCCAAGAGACCCAGTACTTC